The clone carrying this T cell receptor (beta chain) was recorded many times. Its specificity is unknown. cDNA synthesis was performed by 5'RACE with 10-nucleotide random UMIs. Every sequencing run produced over 180 million TCR-beta sequences, and the sequences from any one run covered 15-18 subjects. One entry per CDR3 protein, called by TCRdb with MiXCR from the 5' RACE reads. This table has roughly 71,000 distinct CDR3 sequences, 3.9% appearing once. CDR3 size: 13 residues. Germline values: CDR1 SGHTA, CDR2 FQGNSA. Germline trimming cut 10 bases from V and 1 base from J; bases unmatched to any gene: 3. This entry belongs to a study of neurological immune-mediated disorders. Study-wide results and limits: One related-CDR3 cluster, identified by phylogenetic grouping, held the repertoires of 18 of 34 multiple sclerosis patients and was a possible signature.

The source of this sequence is a man under 40 with multiple sclerosis. The rearrangement joins TRBV7-2 to TRBJ2-3, with TRBD2 matching 9 bases. The sequenced sample consisted of PBMCs. The CDR3 sequence: CATQRGGTDTQYF. As DNA, the CDR3 is TGTGCCACCCAGCGGGGGGGCACAGATACGCAGTATTTT.